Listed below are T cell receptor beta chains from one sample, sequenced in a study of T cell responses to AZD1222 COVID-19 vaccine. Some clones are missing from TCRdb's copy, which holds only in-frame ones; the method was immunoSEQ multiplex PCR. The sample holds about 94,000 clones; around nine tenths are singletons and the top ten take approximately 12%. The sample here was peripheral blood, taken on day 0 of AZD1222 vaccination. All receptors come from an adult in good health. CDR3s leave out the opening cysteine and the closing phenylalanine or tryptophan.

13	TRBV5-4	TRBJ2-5	ASSRTSGDQETQY
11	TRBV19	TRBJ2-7	ASMGTGGREQY
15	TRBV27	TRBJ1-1	ASRPLQGTGLNTEAF
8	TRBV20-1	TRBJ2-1	SARRNEQF
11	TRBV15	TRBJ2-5	ATSRDRGETQY
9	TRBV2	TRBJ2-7	ASGLGYEQY
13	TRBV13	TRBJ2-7	ASSYAGPLSYEQY
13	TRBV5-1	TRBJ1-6	ASSLGPGVSSPLH
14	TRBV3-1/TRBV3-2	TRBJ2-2	ASRRGLAVNTGELF
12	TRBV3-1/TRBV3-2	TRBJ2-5	ASSQDRGRGTQY
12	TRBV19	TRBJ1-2	ASSDRASHYGYT
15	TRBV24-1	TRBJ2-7	ATNPKVGQPSSYEQY
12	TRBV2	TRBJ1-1	ASRRDTANTEAF
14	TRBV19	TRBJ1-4	ASSSGTGAPNEKLF
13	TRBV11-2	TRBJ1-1	ASSLIRQGGPEAF
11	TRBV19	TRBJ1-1	ASSGGRNTEAF
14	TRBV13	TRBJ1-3	ASSTPDRGSGNTIY
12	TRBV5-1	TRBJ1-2	ASSLQGMDYGYT
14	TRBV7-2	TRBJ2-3	ASSGGVWGGADTQY
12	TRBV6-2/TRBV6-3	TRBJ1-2	ASSYDRRNYGYT
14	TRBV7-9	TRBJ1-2	ASSLYPRQGIYGYT
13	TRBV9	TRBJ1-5	ASSVDTALNQPQH
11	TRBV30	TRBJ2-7	AWLGPRLGEQY
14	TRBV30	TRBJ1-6	AYGQGPLSYNSPLH
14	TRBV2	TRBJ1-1	ASSPRRWQGNTEAF
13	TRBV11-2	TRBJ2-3	ASSLEGKGSDTQY
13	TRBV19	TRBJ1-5	ASSISGRSNQPQH
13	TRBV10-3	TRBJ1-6	ATKTGPSGNSPLH
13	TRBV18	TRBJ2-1	ASSLGDSSYNEQF
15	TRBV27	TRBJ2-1	ASTSGIGGGLYNEQF
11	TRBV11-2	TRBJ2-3	ASSRTSGGQQY
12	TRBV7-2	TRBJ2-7	ASTTDYVSYEQY
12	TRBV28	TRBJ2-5	ASSTVRAKETQY
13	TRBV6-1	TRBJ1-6	ASSEYRAGGSPLH
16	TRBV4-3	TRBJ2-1	ASSQDLVTTASYNEQF
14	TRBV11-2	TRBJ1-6	ASSLGPRSYNSPLH
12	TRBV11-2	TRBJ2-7	ASSQGHGAYEQY
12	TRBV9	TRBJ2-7	ASSGYRGSYEQY
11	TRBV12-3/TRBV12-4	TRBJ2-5	ASSLRGWETQY
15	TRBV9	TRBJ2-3	ASSVGDPLPGGNTQY
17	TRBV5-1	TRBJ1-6	ASSPPISGTGVRDSPLH
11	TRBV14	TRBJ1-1	ASSRSVGTEAF
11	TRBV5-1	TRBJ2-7	ASSLKSTYEQY
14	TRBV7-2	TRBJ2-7	ASSSQLAGARHEQY
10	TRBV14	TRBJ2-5	ASSVTGETQY
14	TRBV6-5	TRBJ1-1	ASSYSFGQPDTEAF
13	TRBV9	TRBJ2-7	ASSVAPGTAYEQY